The 26 T cell receptor beta chains reported below all come from one sample, sequenced in a study of T cell changes during pregnancy in multiple sclerosis. TCRdb's table, derived via immunoSEQ multiplex PCR, lists solely in-frame clones and lacks some. Among about 44,000 clones listed, about 93% were seen once. Sequencing used CD4+ T cells from peripheral blood mononuclear cells, obtained before pregnancy. All receptors derive from a female donor with multiple sclerosis, enrolled in a pregnancy study.

This chain uses TRBV5-1 with TRBJ2-5; TRBD2 matches 13 bases. The CDR3 consists of 16 residues. The germline CDR1 and CDR2 sequences are SGHRS and YFSETQ. V lost 2 bases to trimming and J lost 5 bases; unmatched junction nucleotides: 6. In nucleotides, the CDR3 is TGCGCCAGCAGCTTTGAGACTAGCGGGGGGTGGGAGACCCAGTACTTC. Protein sequence: CASSFETSGGWETQYF. The variable domain in full, completed from reference TRBV5-1 and TRBJ2-5, reads KAGVTQTPRYLIKTRGQQVTLSCSPISGHRSVSWYQQTPGQGLQFLFEYFSETQRNKGNFPGRFSGRQFSNSRSEMNVSTLELGDSALYLCASSFETSGGWETQYFGPGTRLLVL.

This clone showed up just once. This chain joins TRBV18 and TRBJ2-4, with 9 bases matching TRBD1. Germline V CDR1 and CDR2: KGHSH, LQKENI. Trimming removed 2 bases from V and 8 bases from J; junction bases left unmatched: 7. This CDR3 has 15 amino acids. CDR3 sequence (DNA): TGTGCCAGCTCACCAGACAGGGGGATAATCGACATTCAGTACTTC. As protein: CASSPDRGIIDIQYF.

The chain employs TRBV5-1 and TRBJ2-1; 12 bases fit TRBD2. The CDR3 runs 16 residues. Germline V gives CDR1 SGHRS, CDR2 YFSETQ. The junction had 8 bases not matched to a gene; V was cut back by 1 base and J by 9 bases. The CDR3 protein is CASSLTSGGPGGEQFF. In DNA form, the CDR3 reads TGCGCCAGCAGCTTGACTAGCGGGGGGCCAGGGGGTGAGCAGTTCTTC.

This clone was observed once. This chain uses TRBV2 with TRBJ2-6; possible D gene TRBD2, 6 bases. CDR1 SNHLY and CDR2 FYNNEI come from the germline V gene. V lost 9 bases and J lost 0, with 18 bases in between. CDR3 length: 17 amino acids. The CDR3 protein is CASYGGKSSSGANVLTF. The CDR3 DNA is TGTGCCAGTTATGGGGGGAAATCTAGCTCTGGGGCCAACGTCCTGACTTTC.

The chain couples TRBV2 to TRBJ1-2; no definite D call. Germline loops: CDR1 SNHLY, CDR2 FYNNEI. This CDR3 spans 12 amino acids. The V gene lost 7 bases and the J gene lost 9 bases, with 15 bases spanning the gap. The CDR3 loop reads CASILWGGSYTF. DNA of the CDR3: TGTGCCAGCATCCTTTGGGGAGGGAGCTACACCTTC.

The chain carries TRBV4-1 and TRBJ1-3, with unresolved D. Trimming removed 2 bases from V and 4 bases from J, with 12 bases in between. The CDR3 sequence is 15 residues long. Germline loops: CDR1 MGHRA, CDR2 YSYEKL. The DNA for the CDR3 is TGCGCCAGCAGCCAACGGTCCCCGGGAGGAAACACCATATATTTT. Translating gives CASSQRSPGGNTIYF.

The chain employs TRBV4-2 and TRBJ2-2; D is perhaps TRBD2 (7 bases). Trimming removed 1 base from V and 3 bases from J, with 15 bases in between. The CDR3 consists of 17 residues. Per the germline V gene, CDR1 is LGHNA and CDR2 is YNFKEQ. This chain's CDR3 is CASSQVVGGLYTGELFF. CDR3 bases: TGTGCCAGCAGCCAAGTCGTGGGGGGGCTTTACACCGGGGAGCTGTTTTTT.

The V and J genes are TRBV27 and TRBJ2-7; 9 nucleotides agree with TRBD1. Germline values: CDR1 MNHEY, CDR2 SMNVEV (reference sequence). Germline trimming cut 5 bases from V and 7 bases from J; bases unmatched to any gene: 15. CDR3 length equals 16 residues. The DNA for the CDR3 is TGTGCCAGCAGTGCGATAACCGGGACAGGGATTCAGGAGCAGTACTTC. Translated, it gives CASSAITGTGIQEQYF.

A single count supports this clone. This rearrangement joins TRBV7-6 to TRBJ2-3; 7 bases fit TRBD1. CDR1 is SGHVS and CDR2 is FNYEAQ in the germline V gene. The CDR3 contains 17 residues. V trimming: 0 bases; J trimming: 6 bases; junction bases outside the gene matches: 12. The CDR3 region is CASSLAGTVGRVDTQYF. CDR3 DNA: TGTGCCAGCAGCTTAGCGGGGACAGTTGGGCGGGTGGATACGCAGTATTTT.

The chain uses TRBV6-5 and TRBJ2-5; no reliable D call. CDR3 length: 14 amino acids. Germline-derived CDR1 and CDR2 are MNHEY and SVGAGI. Between the trimmed V and J ends, which lost 5 bases and 5 bases, there was a span of 15 bases. The CDR3 spells CASSGTSLGETQYF. The CDR3 bases are TGTGCCAGCAGTGGAACCTCCCTCGGGGAGACCCAGTACTTC.

The genes are TRBV7-2 and TRBJ2-7, with D unclear. The CDR3 extends over 11 amino acids. Germline loops: CDR1 SGHTA, CDR2 FQGNSA. Trimming stripped 2 bases from V and 4 bases from J, with 3 bases between. Written as DNA, the CDR3 is TGTGCCAGCAGCTTAATATACGAGCAGTACTTC. Encoded protein: CASSLIYEQYF.

The chain is built from TRBV5-4 and TRBJ2-1; TRBD2 aligns across 9 bases. From germline, CDR1 is SGHNT and CDR2 YYREEE (reference sequence). The CDR3 length is 15 residues. The J segment lost 4 bases and the V segment lost 4 bases, leaving 6 bases of the junction unmatched. CDR3 loop: CASSKAGGLYNEQFF. The DNA of the CDR3 is TGTGCCAGCAGCAAAGCGGGGGGCCTGTACAATGAGCAGTTCTTC.

The chain employs TRBV4-1 and TRBJ2-2; 14 nucleotides align to TRBD2. CDR3 length equals 20 residues. CDR1 is MGHRA, CDR2 YSYEKL, per germline. With 4 bases clipped from V and 6 bases from J, the junction kept 16 bases outside the gene matches. CDR3 amino acids: CASSPPPGTSGRGGPGELFF. As DNA, the CDR3 is TGCGCCAGCAGCCCACCCCCCGGGACTAGCGGGAGAGGGGGACCCGGGGAGCTGTTTTTT.

This sequence joins TRBV6-5 and TRBJ2-3; TRBD1 matches 7 bases. This CDR3 region has 14 residues. Germline lookup yields CDR1 MNHEY and CDR2 SVGAGI. Unmatched junction bases numbered 6, after V lost 7 bases and J lost 2 bases. CDR3 nucleotide sequence: TGTGCCAGCACCCCCGGGACAGTCACAGATACGCAGTATTTT. Translation gives CASTPGTVTDTQYF.

The CDR3 coding sequence is TGTGCCAGCAGTACCGACAGGGTCTATGGCTACACCTTC. Amino acid sequence: CASSTDRVYGYTF. The chain carries TRBV6-6 and TRBJ1-2; 7 bases are shared with TRBD1. V shed 5 bases and J 4 bases; nucleotides not matched to a gene: 4. The germline V gene has CDR1 MNHNY and CDR2 SVGAGI (reference sequence). This CDR3 spans 13 amino acids.

V is TRBV7-6 and J is TRBJ2-7, with 7 bases lining up with TRBD2. V trimming: 1 base; J trimming: 0 bases; junction bases outside the gene matches: 6. The CDR3 length is 16 residues. The germline gives CDR1 SGHVS, CDR2 FNYEAQ. CDR3 loop: CASSLGASGRSYEQYF. The DNA for the CDR3 is TGTGCCAGCAGCTTAGGGGCTAGCGGCCGCTCCTACGAGCAGTACTTC.

CDR3 bases: TGTGCCAGCAGTACCGGGGACAGGGGGTCTTTCTTT. This codes for CASSTGDRGSFF. The genes are TRBV6-5 and TRBJ1-1, with 11 bases matching TRBD1. Trimming cost V 5 bases and J 12 bases; bases outside gene matches: 5. CDR1 and CDR2 from the germline V gene are MNHEY and SVGAGI. This CDR3 contains 12 residues.

The gene calls are TRBV29-1 and TRBJ2-7; no reliable D call. There are 12 residues in the CDR3. Germline CDR1 and CDR2: SQVTM and ANQGSEA. V was clipped by 4 bases and J by 3 bases, with 10 bases between them. The CDR3 sequence is CSVAEQNYEQYF. In DNA form, the CDR3 reads TGCAGCGTTGCTGAACAGAACTACGAGCAGTACTTC.

The rearrangement joins TRBV10-3 to TRBJ2-7; 8 bases match TRBD1. V shed 3 bases, J shed 4 bases, and the junction held 2 bases outside the gene matches. The CDR3 runs to 13 residues. The germline V gene has CDR1 ENHRY and CDR2 SYGVKD. The CDR3 loop is CAISDRGRYEQYF. The CDR3 DNA is TGTGCCATCAGTGACAGGGGGCGGTACGAGCAGTACTTC.

The chain employs TRBV6-5 and TRBJ2-7; 8 bases map to TRBD1. The V and J ends lost 3 bases and 4 bases, in that order; junction bases with no gene match: 8. This CDR3 region has 15 residues. Looked up from germline, CDR1 is MNHEY and CDR2 is SVGAGI. The CDR3 spells CASSYSGQVVYEQYF. In DNA form, the CDR3 reads TGTGCCAGCAGTTATTCGGGACAGGTCGTGTACGAGCAGTACTTC.

This chain joins TRBV7-3 and TRBJ2-3; D not certain. V dropped 0 bases and J dropped 3 bases, with 7 bases sitting between them. The CDR3 is 14 residues long. CDR1 and CDR2 (germline): SGHTA, FQGTGA. Here the CDR3 DNA reads TGTGCCAGCAGCTTAACGCGGTTAACAGATACGCAGTATTTT. Translated: CASSLTRLTDTQYF. Using reference TRBV7-3 and TRBJ2-3 for the parts outside the CDR3, the full variable domain is GAGVSQTPSNKVTEKGKYVELRCDPISGHTALYWYRQSLGQGPEFLIYFQGTGAADDSGLPNDRFFAVRPEGSVSTLKIQRTERGDSAVYLCASSLTRLTDTQYFGPGTRLTVL.

This clone was detected once. The rearrangement joins TRBV19 to TRBJ1-2; 12 nucleotides align to TRBD1. This CDR3 is 15 amino acids long. With V trimmed by 5 bases and J by 12 bases, 13 bases remained unmatched. Germline loops: CDR1 LNHDA, CDR2 SQIVND (reference sequence). In DNA, the CDR3 is TGTGCCAGTAGTCAAGTCGGGACAGGGGGCGCAGTGGACACCTTC. Translated: CASSQVGTGGAVDTF. Together with reference TRBV19 and TRBJ1-2, the CDR3 gives the full variable domain: DGGITQSPKYLFRKEGQNVTLSCEQNLNHDAMYWYRQDPGQGLRLIYYSQIVNDFQKGDIAEGYSVSREKKESFPLTVTSAQKNPTAFYLCASSQVGTGGAVDTFGSGTRLTVV.

V and J are TRBV11-1 and TRBJ1-1, with a weak D call TRBD1 (6 bases). V dropped 5 bases and J dropped 0 bases, with 10 bases sitting between them. Germline CDR1 and CDR2: SGHAT and FQDESV (reference sequence). CDR3 length equals 14 residues. As DNA, the CDR3 is TGTGCCAGCAGCCCTGACAGGTTGAACACTGAAGCTTTCTTT. Its translation is CASSPDRLNTEAFF.

V usage is TRBV5-1 and J usage is TRBJ1-3; D is unresolved. In germline, CDR1 is SGHRS, CDR2 YFSETQ. V lost 4 bases and J 0 bases, leaving 8 bases between the germline ends. CDR3 length equals 14 residues. The DNA of the CDR3 is TGCGCCAGCAGCCCGGCGGGCTCTGGAAACACCATATATTTT. This codes for CASSPAGSGNTIYF.

The chain is built from TRBV5-5 and TRBJ1-5; 7 nucleotides line up with TRBD1. This CDR3 has 16 amino acids. After removal of 5 bases from V and 1 base from J, the junction contained 9 bases not matched to a gene. Germline-derived CDR1 and CDR2 are SGHKS and YYEKEE (reference sequence). The DNA for the CDR3 is TGTGCCAGCAGTTTTGGGGACAGCGGGAGCAATCAGCCCCAGCATTTT. This codes for CASSFGDSGSNQPQHF.

The chain recombines TRBV19 with TRBJ2-2, with 9 bases lining up with TRBD1. V lost 3 bases to trimming and J lost 1 base; unmatched junction nucleotides: 6. This CDR3 region has 17 residues. CDR1 LNHDA and CDR2 SQIVND come from the germline V gene (reference sequence). The CDR3 spells CASSMRGGQGNTGELFF. The DNA of the CDR3 is TGTGCCAGTAGTATGCGAGGGGGACAGGGGAACACCGGGGAGCTGTTTTTT.